This T cell receptor (beta chain) comes out of a study of CD8+ T cells in alopecia areata. Points from the study as a whole: Administration of tofacitinib significantly diminished scalp clonality and expanded CD8+ clones within the top 100. Numerous expanded lesional clones remained in scalp and blood during tofacitinib. Sequence data from scalp samples additionally include resident alphabeta T cells of normal skin.

A word on this clone: Antigen: not known.

The CDR3 consists of 16 residues. Germline CDR1 reads MNHEY; CDR2 reads SMNVEV (reference sequence). Trimming shortened V by 4 bases and J by 0 bases, and 13 bases separated the two germline ends. cDNA serving as the sequencing template came from extracted, reverse transcribed RNA. Libraries were prepared by immunoSEQ multiplex PCR; TCRdb keeps only in-frame clonotypes and omits some of them. The sample consists of fewer than 110,000 clones, just under 60% of them appearing once. The treatment is: oral pan-JAK inhibitor, 5-10 mg twice daily. The sequencing here drew on CD8+ T cells sorted from blood, taken at approximately week 60, from a patient treated with tofacitinib. The clonotype comes from a human donor with alopecia areata. The chain carries TRBV27 and TRBJ1-5, with a weak D call TRBD1 (6 bases). The CDR3 DNA is TGTGCCAGCAGTTCCGGGGACACTTATAGCAATCAGCCCCAGCATTTT. Translating gives CASSSGDTYSNQPQHF.